The present TCR beta chain was sequenced within a study of a mutant IDH1 vaccine in newly diagnosed glioma. Overall study context: Vaccination started 4-6 weeks after radiotherapy alone, or with temozolomide cycles. Patients had received radiotherapy, temozolomide, or both previously, most receiving both. Study-wide points: Less than 95% of patients showed vaccine-induced immune responses across multiple MHC alleles.

Data came from immunoSEQ multiplex PCR; TCRdb stores just in-frame clones and leaves some out. The sample lists over 45,000 clones; approximately 71% were seen once. As to this clone: Antigen: not known.

CDR1 MNHEY and CDR2 SVGAGI come from the germline V gene. V lost 5 bases and J 2 bases, leaving 13 bases between the germline ends. CDR3 length: 14 residues. Time point reported: week 47, end of study. Vaccination comprised doses that each held 300 ug of mutant IDH1 20-mer peptide, plus topical imiquimod. The chain uses TRBV6-5 and TRBJ2-7; D call uncertain. The sample here was PBMCs, taken from a glioma patient whose treatment included an IDH1 peptide vaccine. The receptor's source is a man between 50 and 59 years old with glioma. DNA of the CDR3: TGTGCCAGCAGTCCCCGTAAGGACCCCTACGAGCAGTACTTC. Amino acids: CASSPRKDPYEQYF.